The rows below give T cell receptor beta chains drawn from one sample of a study of early T cells in non-severe SARS-CoV-2 infection. From the 5' RACE reads, TCRdb called clonotypes with MiXCR, one entry per CDR3 protein. The sample yields fewer than 65,000 distinct CDR3 sequences, 7.5% to 9.5% seen once. This sample comprised whole blood, obtained at baseline. Receptor source: an adult who was a healthcare worker with PCR-confirmed SARS-CoV-2 infection or an uninfected control (not recorded which). Each CDR3 is given with its conserved first and last residue. The order of the fields is V gene, J gene, clone size, D gene, CDR3 protein, CDR3 DNA. A D gene is named only where the DNA matches it firmly. Clone size is shown for a subset of rows, as once, few, many or a class of expanded clone.

>TRBV19|TRBJ2-4|few|NA
CASSILPGGGNIQYF
TGTGCCAGTAGTATTCTCCCCGGGGGCGGGAACATTCAGTACTTC
>TRBV6-1|TRBJ2-7|NA|NA
CASSSTGAATYEQYF
TGTGCCAGCAGTAGTACGGGGGCAGCAACCTACGAGCAGTACTTC
>TRBV3-1|TRBJ2-5|NA|TRBD1
CASSGQGRETQYF
TGTGCCAGCTCCGGACAGGGGAGAGAGACCCAGTACTTC
>TRBV20-1|TRBJ2-7|many|NA
CSATSIGGTYEQYF
TGCAGTGCCACGAGCATCGGGGGAACCTACGAGCAGTACTTC
>TRBV2|TRBJ1-6|many|NA
CASMTSAPLHF
TGTGCCAGCATGACAAGTGCACCCCTCCACTTT
>TRBV27|TRBJ1-1|medium-sized|TRBD1
CASSSRTGAEAFF
TGTGCCAGCAGTTCCCGGACAGGGGCTGAAGCTTTCTTT
>TRBV18|TRBJ2-7|many|NA
CASSPRVRYEQYF
TGTGCCAGCTCACCAAGGGTACGCTACGAGCAGTACTTC
>TRBV6-2/TRBV6-3|TRBJ2-2|NA|NA
CASSYSKDTGELFF
TGTGCCAGCAGTTACTCGAAAGACACCGGGGAGCTGTTTTTT
>TRBV12-3/TRBV12-4|TRBJ2-7|NA|NA
CASSYGGPAYEQYF
TGTGCCAGCAGTTACGGAGGGCCGGCCTACGAGCAGTACTTC
>TRBV6-5|TRBJ1-1|NA|NA
CASSYRDTRSSTEAFF
TGTGCCAGCAGTTACCGGGACACCCGGTCGAGCACTGAAGCTTTCTTT
>TRBV6-1|TRBJ2-7|few|TRBD2
CASKLAGTYEQYF
TGTGCCAGCAAACTAGCGGGAACCTACGAGCAGTACTTC
>TRBV7-3|TRBJ2-3|NA|NA
CASSLVTTPQKQYF
TGTGCCAGCAGCTTGGTCACTACACCACAGAAGCAGTATTTT
>TRBV2|TRBJ1-5|many|TRBD1
CASSAGQGGNQPQHF
TGTGCCAGCAGCGCCGGACAGGGAGGCAATCAGCCCCAGCATTTT
>TRBV18|TRBJ2-7|many|TRBD2
CASSPPGLAGAATSYEQYF
TGTGCCAGCTCACCACCGGGACTAGCGGGTGCTGCCACCTCCTACGAGCAGTACTTC
>TRBV27|TRBJ2-7|NA|NA
CASTGPSLEQYF
TGTGCCAGCACGGGGCCCTCCCTCGAGCAGTACTTC
>TRBV6-5|TRBJ2-7|many|TRBD1
CASSWNDRDRGTYEQYF
TGTGCCAGCAGTTGGAACGACCGGGACAGGGGGACCTACGAGCAGTACTTC
>TRBV20-1|TRBJ2-5|NA|NA
CSARLFRVEETQYF
TGCAGTGCTAGACTGTTTAGAGTAGAAGAGACCCAGTACTTC
>TRBV29-1|TRBJ2-1|few|TRBD2
CSVPRLAGRDEQFF
TGCAGCGTTCCCCGACTAGCGGGACGCGATGAGCAGTTCTTC
>TRBV27|TRBJ2-1|few|NA
CASSLASLNEQFF
TGTGCCAGCAGTTTAGCATCCCTCAATGAGCAGTTCTTC
>TRBV12-3/TRBV12-4|TRBJ2-1|many|TRBD2
CASSLGSVASGRAPFF
TGTGCCAGCAGTTTAGGTTCCGTGGCTAGCGGGAGGGCTCCGTTCTTC
>TRBV7-8|TRBJ2-7|many|TRBD1
CASSLEGVDRISSYEQYF
TGTGCCAGCAGCTTAGAGGGGGTGGACAGGATCAGCTCCTACGAGCAGTACTTC
>TRBV14|TRBJ1-1|NA|NA
CASSQDGEGRDTEAFF
TGTGCCAGCAGCCAAGATGGGGAGGGGAGGGATACTGAAGCTTTCTTT
>TRBV4-1|TRBJ2-2|NA|TRBD2
CASSREASGSGTGELFF
TGCGCCAGCAGCCGGGAGGCTAGCGGGAGCGGGACCGGGGAGCTGTTTTTT
>TRBV5-5|TRBJ1-4|few|NA
CASSLVSGEKLFF
TGTGCCAGCAGCTTGGTATCGGGTGAAAAACTGTTTTTT
>TRBV29-1|TRBJ2-7|many|NA
CSVGSRSEQYF
TGCAGCGTTGGTAGCCGGTCCGAGCAGTACTTC
>TRBV10-3|TRBJ2-6|many|TRBD1
CAISEGQGTSGANVLTF
TGTGCCATCAGTGAGGGACAGGGCACCTCTGGGGCCAACGTCCTGACTTTC
>TRBV29-1|TRBJ2-3|few|TRBD1
CSVEGTGGGTDTQYF
TGCAGCGTTGAGGGGACAGGGGGCGGTACAGATACGCAGTATTTT
>TRBV29-1|TRBJ2-3|many|NA
CSVEIPGTDTQYF
TGCAGCGTTGAAATCCCGGGCACAGATACGCAGTATTTT
>TRBV19|TRBJ2-4|NA|NA
CASSITGTTNIQYF
TGTGCCAGTAGTATAACCGGGACCACAAACATTCAGTACTTC
>TRBV3-1|TRBJ2-1|many|TRBD2
CASTSRPGTSASNEQFF
TGTGCCAGCACCTCACGTCCCGGGACTAGCGCCTCCAATGAGCAGTTCTTC
>TRBV7-9|TRBJ2-7|many|NA
CASSVGSTGYEQYF
TGTGCCAGCAGTGTCGGGTCAACCGGATACGAGCAGTACTTC
>TRBV9|TRBJ2-7|many|NA
CASSAIQGSEQYF
TGTGCCAGCAGCGCGATCCAAGGGAGTGAGCAGTACTTC
>TRBV2|TRBJ1-2|many|NA
CASSSGRSGGYTF
TGTGCCAGCAGTTCGGGTCGTAGCGGTGGCTACACCTTC
>TRBV7-8|TRBJ2-7|few|TRBD2
CASSLQAGAGEQYF
TGTGCCAGCAGCTTACAAGCGGGAGCGGGGGAGCAGTACTTC
>TRBV6-6|TRBJ1-2|few|NA
CASSQGSSGYTF
TGTGCCAGCAGTCAGGGGAGTAGTGGCTACACCTTC
>TRBV10-3|TRBJ2-7|few|TRBD2
CAISGGLAGAYAYEQYF
TGTGCCATCAGTGGCGGACTAGCGGGGGCCTACGCGTACGAGCAGTACTTC
>TRBV3-1|TRBJ1-2|many|NA
CASSQGGNGYTF
TGTGCCAGCAGCCAAGGAGGGAATGGCTACACCTTC
>TRBV7-6|TRBJ2-3|few|NA
CASSLMEDTQYF
TGTGCCAGCAGCTTGATGGAGGATACGCAGTATTTT
>TRBV12-3/TRBV12-4|TRBJ1-1|few|NA
CASSQGENTEAFF
TGTGCCAGTTCACAGGGTGAGAACACTGAAGCTTTCTTT
>TRBV6-4|TRBJ2-3|many|TRBD1
CASSENRGADTQYF
TGTGCCAGCAGTGAGAACAGGGGGGCAGATACGCAGTATTTT
>TRBV3-1|TRBJ1-1|once|NA
CASSQAPLMNTEAFF
TGTGCCAGCAGCCAGGCGCCCCTGATGAACACTGAAGCTTTCTTT
>TRBV7-6|TRBJ2-7|NA|TRBD1
CASSSTTGQPYEQYF
TGTGCCAGCAGCTCTACGACAGGGCAACCTTACGAGCAGTACTTC
>TRBV25-1|TRBJ2-1|many|TRBD2
CASRTSGGYNEQFF
TGTGCCAGCAGAACCTCGGGAGGGTACAATGAGCAGTTCTTC
>TRBV2|TRBJ2-3|many|TRBD2
CASSGLAASTDTQYF
TGTGCCAGCAGCGGACTAGCGGCTTCCACAGATACGCAGTATTTT
>TRBV7-8|TRBJ2-5|NA|TRBD2
CASSSPGLAGGPWETQYF
TGTGCCAGCAGCTCACCGGGACTAGCGGGAGGGCCGTGGGAGACCCAGTACTTC
>TRBV18|TRBJ2-2|NA|NA
CASSPVGGPNTGELFF
TGTGCCAGCTCACCAGTTGGCGGGCCGAACACCGGGGAGCTGTTTTTT
>TRBV20-1|TRBJ2-3|few|TRBD2
CSARGLAGRTDTQYF
TGCAGTGCTAGAGGCCTAGCGGGTCGCACAGATACGCAGTATTTT
>TRBV5-1|TRBJ2-2|many|NA
CASSPWAESTGELFF
TGCGCCAGCAGCCCATGGGCGGAGAGCACCGGGGAGCTGTTTTTT
>TRBV7-6|TRBJ2-2|many|NA
CASSGRGTGELFF
TGTGCCAGCAGCGGCCGGGGCACCGGGGAGCTGTTTTTT
>TRBV11-2|TRBJ2-1|few|NA
CASSFPAASYNEQFF
TGTGCCAGCAGCTTCCCAGCGGCCTCCTACAATGAGCAGTTCTTC
>TRBV6-6|TRBJ2-6|few|NA
CASSYSGANVLTF
TGTGCCAGCAGTTACTCTGGGGCCAACGTCCTGACTTTC
>TRBV4-1|TRBJ2-7|few|NA
CASSQGSQTYEQYF
TGCGCCAGCAGCCAAGGGAGTCAGACCTACGAGCAGTACTTC
>TRBV6-4|TRBJ2-7|NA|NA
CASSDPSSSYNEQYF
TGTGCCAGCAGTGACCCTAGCAGCTCCTACAATGAGCAGTACTTC
>TRBV2|TRBJ1-1|many|NA
CASNIGIQFGDSEAFF
TGTGCCAGCAATATTGGGATACAGTTCGGGGACTCTGAAGCTTTCTTT